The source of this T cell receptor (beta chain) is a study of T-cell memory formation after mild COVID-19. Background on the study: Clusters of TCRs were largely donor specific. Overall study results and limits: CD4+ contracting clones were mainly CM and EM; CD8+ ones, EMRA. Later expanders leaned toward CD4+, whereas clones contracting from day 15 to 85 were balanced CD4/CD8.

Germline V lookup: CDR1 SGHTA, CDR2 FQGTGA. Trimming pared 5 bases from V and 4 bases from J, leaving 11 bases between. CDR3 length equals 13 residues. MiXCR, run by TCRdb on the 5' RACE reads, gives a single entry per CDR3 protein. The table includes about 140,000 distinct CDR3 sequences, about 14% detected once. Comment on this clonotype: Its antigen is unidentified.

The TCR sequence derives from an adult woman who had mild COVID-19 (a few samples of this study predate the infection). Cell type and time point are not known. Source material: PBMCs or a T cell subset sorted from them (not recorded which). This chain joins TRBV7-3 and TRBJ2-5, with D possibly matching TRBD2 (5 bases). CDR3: CASSQRTGETQYF. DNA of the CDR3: TGTGCCAGCAGCCAAAGGACTGGAGAGACCCAGTACTTC.